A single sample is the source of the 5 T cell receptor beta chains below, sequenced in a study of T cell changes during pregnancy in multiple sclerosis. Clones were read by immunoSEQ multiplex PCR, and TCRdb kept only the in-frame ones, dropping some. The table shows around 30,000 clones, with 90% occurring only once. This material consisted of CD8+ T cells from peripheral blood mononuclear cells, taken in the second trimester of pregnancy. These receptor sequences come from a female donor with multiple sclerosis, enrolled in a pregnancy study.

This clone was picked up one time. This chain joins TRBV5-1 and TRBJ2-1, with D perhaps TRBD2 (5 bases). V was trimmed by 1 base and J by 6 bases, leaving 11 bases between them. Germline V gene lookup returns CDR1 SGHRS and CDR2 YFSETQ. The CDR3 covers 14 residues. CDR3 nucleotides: TGCGCCAGCAGCTTGCGCTCTAGCAGCAATGAGCAGTTCTTC. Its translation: CASSLRSSSNEQFF.

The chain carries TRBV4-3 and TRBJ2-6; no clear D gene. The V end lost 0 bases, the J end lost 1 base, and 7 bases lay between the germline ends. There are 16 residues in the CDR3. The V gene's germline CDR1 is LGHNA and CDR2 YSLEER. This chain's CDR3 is CASSQEGGSGANVLTF. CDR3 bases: TGCGCCAGCAGCCAAGAAGGCGGATCTGGGGCCAACGTCCTGACTTTC.

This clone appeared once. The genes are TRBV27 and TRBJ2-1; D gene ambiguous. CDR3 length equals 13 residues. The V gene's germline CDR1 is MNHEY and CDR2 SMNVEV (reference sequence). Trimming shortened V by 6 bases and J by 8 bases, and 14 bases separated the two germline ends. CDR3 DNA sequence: TGTGCCAGCAGCCTTTCCACTTACTATGAGCAGTTCTTC. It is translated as CASSLSTYYEQFF.

The CDR3: CSVDGQSDYGYTF. As DNA, the CDR3 is TGCAGCGTTGATGGACAGTCTGACTATGGCTACACCTTC. V is TRBV29-1 and J is TRBJ1-2; possible D gene TRBD1, 6 bases. Germline assignment: CDR1 SQVTM and CDR2 ANQGSEA. Trimming took off 3 bases at V and 3 bases at J, with 11 bases between the two ends. The CDR3 length is 13 residues.

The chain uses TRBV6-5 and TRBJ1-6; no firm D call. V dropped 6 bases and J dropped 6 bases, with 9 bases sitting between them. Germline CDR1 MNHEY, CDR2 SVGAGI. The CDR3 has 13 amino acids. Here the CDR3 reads CASSPGSNSPLHF. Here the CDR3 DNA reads TGTGCCAGCAGCCCGGGGAGTAATTCACCCCTCCACTTT.